These T cell receptor beta chains were read from a single sample in a study of OX40 agonist ivuxolimab in advanced cancers. Only in-frame clones appear in the TCRdb table, and some are missing; sequencing was by immunoSEQ multiplex PCR. There are tens of thousands of clones in the sample; about four fifths occur only once, and about 1.9% lies in the top ten. The material was CD4+ or CD8+ T cells sorted from blood, obtained in a trial of the OX40 agonist ivuxolimab. The origin of the receptors is an adult with an advanced solid tumor such as melanoma, head and neck, liver or kidney cancer. The CDR3 runs from the conserved cysteine through the conserved F or W. D genes are given only for firm matches. A clone size is listed for some rows: how often the clone was seen (once, few, many), or a class if it is expanded.

NA	TRBV7-2	TRBJ1-2	NA	TGTGCCAGCAGCTCCCCCCTCGGGGGCGCGGGTGGCTACACCTTC	CASSSPLGGAGGYTF
NA	TRBV6-6	TRBJ1-5	NA	TGTGCCAGCAGCCAACCCAGGGGTTATAGCAATCAGCCCCAGCATTTT	CASSQPRGYSNQPQHF
NA	TRBV7-2	TRBJ2-5	NA	TGTGCCAGCAGCTTAGGCGGGTACAGGGAGAAGACCCAGTACTTC	CASSLGGYREKTQYF
NA	TRBV5-1	TRBJ2-1	NA	TGCGCCAGCAGCCCGGGAACCCTATGGGATGAGCAGTTCTTC	CASSPGTLWDEQFF
TRBD1	TRBV7-9	TRBJ1-1	NA	TGTGCCAGCAGCCAAAGGGGGCACACTGAAGCTTTCTTT	CASSQRGHTEAFF
NA	TRBV5-6	TRBJ2-6	NA	TGTGCCAGCAATTTGTACTCTGGGGCCAACGTCCTGACTTTC	CASNLYSGANVLTF
NA	TRBV4-3	TRBJ2-7	NA	TGCGCCAGCAGCCACGACGGGACTGCCTACGAGCAGTACTTC	CASSHDGTAYEQYF
TRBD2	TRBV19	TRBJ2-1	NA	TGTGCCAGTATCCCGACTAGCGGGAGTAGCTACAATGAGCAGTTCTTC	CASIPTSGSSYNEQFF
NA	TRBV18	TRBJ1-1	NA	TGTGCCAGCTCACCGAAGAGGGACACTGAAGCTTTCTTT	CASSPKRDTEAFF
NA	TRBV27	TRBJ2-7	NA	TGTGCCAGCAGCCTGGGCAGGGCTGGCGACGAGCAGTACTTC	CASSLGRAGDEQYF
TRBD1	TRBV4-1	TRBJ2-7	NA	TGCGCCAGCAGCCGATCCGGGACAGCTCGTCATTCCTACGAGCAGTACTTC	CASSRSGTARHSYEQYF
TRBD1	TRBV4-3	TRBJ2-7	NA	TGCGCCAGCAGCCAAGAGAGTTTCGGGACAGGGGGAAGCGAGCAGTACTTC	CASSQESFGTGGSEQYF
NA	TRBV6-5	TRBJ2-1	NA	TGTGCCAGCAGTTACTCAAAAGACCGCTCGGAGCAGTTCTTC	CASSYSKDRSEQFF
NA	TRBV16	TRBJ1-3	NA	TGTGCCAGCAGCCAAAGCGCAGGCTCTGGAAACACCATATATTTT	CASSQSAGSGNTIYF
TRBD1	TRBV7-2	TRBJ1-2	NA	TGTGCCAGCAGCCCCCGGACAGGGGGCTTAGATGGCTACACCTTC	CASSPRTGGLDGYTF
NA	TRBV6-5	TRBJ1-5	NA	TGTGCCAGCAGTGACAGCAATCAGCCCCAGCATTTT	CASSDSNQPQHF
TRBD2	TRBV6-1	TRBJ2-3	NA	TGTGCCAGCAGTGAAGGGGGAGCGGGAGGGCCTACTGATACGCAGTATTTT	CASSEGGAGGPTDTQYF
TRBD1	TRBV4-1	TRBJ1-5	NA	TGCGCCAGCAGCCACCAACAGGGGAGGCAGCCCCAGCATTTT	CASSHQQGRQPQHF
TRBD2	TRBV7-9	TRBJ2-7	NA	TGTGCCAGCAGCTTATCTAGCGGGAAATCCGAGCAGTACTTC	CASSLSSGKSEQYF
NA	TRBV5-1	TRBJ2-7	NA	TGCGCCAGCAGCTTGGCGGGCAGCCGCTACGAGCAGTACTTC	CASSLAGSRYEQYF
NA	TRBV5-1	TRBJ2-7	NA	TGCGCCAGCAGCTTTGACAGGTCCCACGAGCAGTACTTC	CASSFDRSHEQYF
NA	TRBV7-2	TRBJ1-4	NA	TGTGCCAGCAGCAACACAGGGTTTCGGGAAAAACTGTTTTTT	CASSNTGFREKLFF
TRBD1	TRBV19	TRBJ1-1	NA	TGTGCCAGTACTGAGGACAGGGGGAGTGCTTTCTTT	CASTEDRGSAFF
TRBD1	TRBV19	TRBJ2-1	NA	TGTGCCAGTAGCCGCCGGGGCAGGGGGCACGATGAGCAGTTCTTC	CASSRRGRGHDEQFF
NA	TRBV27	TRBJ2-1	few	TGTGCCAGCACCTCGTGGGGGCAGGGCTTAACAGGGAATGAGCAGTTCTTC	CASTSWGQGLTGNEQFF
NA	TRBV5-3	TRBJ2-7	NA	TGTGCCAGAAGCTTGGAGGGCCGCAGGAAGTCAGGCGAGCAGTACTTC	CARSLEGRRKSGEQYF
TRBD1	TRBV5-1	TRBJ2-2	NA	TGCGCCAGCAGCTCCCGACAGGGCGGCACCGGGGAGCTGTTTTTT	CASSSRQGGTGELFF
NA	TRBV10-3	TRBJ2-2	NA	TGTGCCATCAGTGGCGACCTCGGCACCGGGGAGCTGTTTTTT	CAISGDLGTGELFF
TRBD2	TRBV4-2	TRBJ2-5	few	TGTGCCAGCAGCCAAGTATCTACTAGCGGGGTCCAAGAGACCCAGTACTTC	CASSQVSTSGVQETQYF
NA	TRBV5-1	TRBJ1-5	once	TGCGCCAGCAGCCCCAGCCTCAATCAGCCCCAGCATTTT	CASSPSLNQPQHF
NA	TRBV7-2	TRBJ2-1	NA	TGTGCCAGCAGCTTAATTGTTGAGCAGTTCTTC	CASSLIVEQFF
TRBD1	TRBV12-5	TRBJ2-2	NA	TGTGCTAGTGGTTTTGGACAGGACACCGGGGAGCTGTTTTTT	CASGFGQDTGELFF
NA	TRBV7-2	TRBJ2-5	NA	TGTGCCAGCAGCTCGTTCGGGGTCCGTGAGACCCAGTACTTC	CASSSFGVRETQYF
NA	TRBV5-1	TRBJ1-1	once	TGCGCCAGCAGCTCCGGTCCGAACACTGAAGCTTTCTTT	CASSSGPNTEAFF
TRBD2	TRBV7-2	TRBJ2-3	few	TGTGCCAGCAGCCGCCCTAGCGGGGGGGAAACAGATACGCAGTATTTT	CASSRPSGGETDTQYF
TRBD2	TRBV10-3	TRBJ2-2	NA	TGTGCCATCAGTGCCCAGCTAGCGGGGGATGCGAACACCGGGGAGCTGTTTTTT	CAISAQLAGDANTGELFF
NA	TRBV14	TRBJ2-5	NA	TGTGCCAGCAGTCATTACGGGACCACAAAGGGTCAAGAGACCCAGTACTTC	CASSHYGTTKGQETQYF
NA	TRBV7-2	TRBJ2-7	NA	TGTGCCAGCAGCTCCGAGGGGGGATTCCCCTACGAGCAGTACTTC	CASSSEGGFPYEQYF
TRBD1	TRBV30	TRBJ1-2	NA	TGTGCCTGGAGTAAAGACAGGGTGGGCGGCTACACCTTC	CAWSKDRVGGYTF
NA	TRBV29-1	TRBJ2-5	NA	TGCAGCGTACAGCTCCAAGAGACCCAGTACTTC	CSVQLQETQYF
TRBD2	TRBV9	TRBJ2-5	NA	TGTGCCAGCAGCGTAGGGTCGGGGGGGGCCTGGGAGACCCAGTACTTC	CASSVGSGGAWETQYF
TRBD1	TRBV6-5	TRBJ1-1	few	TGTGCCAGCAGTCCCGGGGACAGGAACACTGAAGCTTTCTTT	CASSPGDRNTEAFF
NA	TRBV6-1	TRBJ1-4	NA	TGTGCCAGCGGTTTCCTGGACAGTGTTGAAAAACTGTTTTTT	CASGFLDSVEKLFF
NA	TRBV5-1	TRBJ1-1	NA	TGCGCCAGCAGCTTGGAATGGGATGGGTGGAACACTGAAGCTTTCTTT	CASSLEWDGWNTEAFF
NA	TRBV7-2	TRBJ1-4	NA	TGTGCCAGCAGCTCATTCACGGGGGAAAAACTGTTTTTT	CASSSFTGEKLFF
TRBD1	TRBV5-1	TRBJ1-1	NA	TGCGCCAGCAGACGGATCGGGACAGTGAAGGGTACTGAAGCTTTCTTT	CASRRIGTVKGTEAFF
NA	TRBV11-3	TRBJ2-3	few	TGTGCCAGCAGCGAAGGGCGGGGTTCGGATACGCAGTATTTT	CASSEGRGSDTQYF
TRBD1	TRBV5-6	TRBJ1-1	NA	TGTGCCAGCAGCCCGGACAGGGGTGGTAGGGTCACTGAAGCTTTCTTT	CASSPDRGGRVTEAFF
NA	TRBV2	TRBJ1-4	NA	TGTGCCAGCAGTGAAGCGCGGGAAAAACTGTTTTTT	CASSEAREKLFF
TRBD2	TRBV6-5	TRBJ2-3	NA	TGTGCCACTCGGGCTAGCGGGAGAGGGGATACGCAGTATTTT	CATRASGRGDTQYF
NA	TRBV18	TRBJ2-3	NA	TGTGCCAGCTCGCGGGGTGGACAAACCGGTACGCAGTATTTT	CASSRGGQTGTQYF
NA	TRBV7-7	TRBJ2-7	once	TGTGCTAGCAGCCGCGACCTGTACGGCGAGCAGTACTTC	CASSRDLYGEQYF
TRBD1	TRBV11-3	TRBJ2-1	NA	TGTGCCAGCAGCTTGTCCGGGACAGCCTACAATGAGCAGTTCTTC	CASSLSGTAYNEQFF